This T cell receptor beta chain was identified during a study of low-dose radiotherapy and immunotherapy resistance in tumors. Turning to the study itself: The fractionation for Cohort 1 was 0.5 Gy per fraction every 2 weeks, totaling 6.5 Gy. Those assigned to Cohort 2 were treated with 1 Gy per fraction every two weeks (13 Gy in total over 26 weeks).

First-strand cDNA used TRAV- and TRBV-specific primers, covering alpha and beta chains. TCRs were put through approximately 21 PCR cycles of amplification with Phusion. A constant-region primer and the V-primer adapter served as the primer pair. By in vitro transcription, the isolated mRNA was amplified. A single record per CDR3 protein comes from TCRdb applying MiXCR to the reads. The sample yields thousands of distinct CDR3 sequences, roughly 58% seen once. Eligibility criteria specified advanced solid malignancies devoid of tumor-infiltrating lymphocytes. This clonotype turned up a few times. The source is a human donor with advanced metastatic prostate, ovarian, gallbladder or colorectal cancer (not recorded which). This table probably holds off-target reads from a library built for another chain.

The CDR3 nucleotides are TGTGCCAGCTCACCCGGGGTTTATAGCAATCAGCCCCAGCATTTT. Amino acid sequence: CASSPGVYSNQPQHF. This rearrangement joins TRBV18 to TRBJ1-5; D is ambiguous. CDR1 is KGHSH and CDR2 is LQKENI in the germline V gene. V gave up 3 bases and J gave up 0 bases, with 9 bases separating them. This CDR3 region has 15 residues. Looking up the rest from reference TRBV18 and TRBJ1-5 gives the full variable domain: NAGVMQNPRHLVRRRGQEARLRCSPMKGHSHVYWYRQLPEEGLKFMVYLQKENIIDESGMPKERFSAEFPKEGPSILRIQQVVRGDSAAYFCASSPGVYSNQPQHFGDGTRLSIL.